These 4 T cell receptor beta chains came from one sample sequenced in a study of T-cell reconstitution after alpha-beta-depleted transplantation in children. Unique molecular identifiers were used to barcode this TCRbeta library. TCRdb re-analysed the PCR reads in MiXCR, keeping a single row per CDR3 protein. Among approximately 980,000 distinct CDR3 sequences, roughly 29% were seen once, and the ten largest hold under 30%. The sample here was PBMCs, mostly from graft donor cells, taken 360 days after TCRalphabeta/CD19-depleted stem cell transplant. These receptors were obtained from a boy under three years old who had a stem cell transplant for SCID, so the T cells may come from the graft donor.

The chain recombines TRBV4-1 with TRBJ2-1, with 8 positions matching TRBD2. Germline V CDR1 and CDR2: MGHRA, YSYEKL. J was trimmed by 6 bases and V by 0 bases; bases with no gene match: 4. This CDR3 is 15 amino acids long. For the CDR3, the DNA is TGCGCCAGCAGCCAAGATGGACTAGCAGCCAATGAGCAGTTCTTC. This gives the protein CASSQDGLAANEQFF.

The rearrangement uses TRBV18 and TRBJ2-7, with D possibly matching TRBD2 (6 bases). Germline V gene sequence: CDR1 KGHSH, CDR2 LQKENI. The CDR3 loop spans 14 amino acids. V lost 5 bases, J lost 3 bases, and 14 bases lay in between. The CDR3 protein is CASSSSLGGYEQYF. The DNA of the CDR3 is TGTGCCAGCTCATCCAGCCTGGGGGGCTACGAGCAGTACTTC.

This clonotype occurred once. The chain couples TRBV5-1 to TRBJ2-7; TRBD1 agrees at 9 bases. CDR3 length: 17 amino acids. Germline loops: CDR1 SGHRS, CDR2 YFSETQ. The junction had 13 bases not matched to a gene; V was cut back by 0 bases and J by 6 bases. The CDR3 region is CASSLVFARDREREQYF. Here the CDR3 DNA reads TGCGCCAGCAGCTTGGTCTTCGCGCGGGACAGGGAGCGCGAGCAGTACTTC.

The rearrangement joins TRBV4-1 to TRBJ2-4; D ambiguous. This CDR3 spans 14 amino acids. Germline values: CDR1 MGHRA, CDR2 YSYEKL. Trimming removed 0 bases at V and 11 bases at J, with 14 bases between. DNA of the CDR3: TGCGCCAGCAGCCAAGAACCCGGTATCAGGCTTCAGTACTTC. Amino acids: CASSQEPGIRLQYF.